Listed below are T cell receptor beta chains from one sample, sequenced in a study of beta chain features in type 1 diabetes. TCRdb's table, derived via immunoSEQ multiplex PCR, lists solely in-frame clones and lacks some. This repertoire shows some 150,000 clones, about a tenth found once; its top ten account for around 0.65%. Sequencing used central memory CD4+ T cells from blood. The receptors were sampled from a woman aged 40 to 50 in good health. The CDR3 runs from the conserved cysteine through the conserved F or W. D genes are given only for firm matches. Not all rows give a size; the values are once, few, many and, for expanded clones, a class.

clone size,V gene,J gene,D gene,CDR3 protein,CDR3 DNA
few,TRBV7-2,TRBJ2-7,NA,CASSSTAYEQYF,TGTGCCAGCAGCTCAACGGCCTACGAGCAGTACTTC
few,TRBV6-1,TRBJ2-2,NA,CASRQETVTGELFF,TGTGCCAGCAGACAGGAGACAGTCACCGGGGAGCTGTTTTTT
few,TRBV19,TRBJ1-6,TRBD1,CASRTGGYNSPLHF,TGTGCCAGTAGGACAGGGGGCTATAATTCACCCCTCCACTTT
NA,TRBV4-1,TRBJ2-5,NA,CASSQDGLPQETQYF,TGCGCCAGCAGCCAAGACGGACTCCCACAAGAGACCCAGTACTTC
NA,TRBV7-9,TRBJ2-3,TRBD2,CASSLYSGGGTNTQYF,TGTGCCAGCAGCTTATATAGCGGGGGCGGCACGAATACGCAGTATTTT
few,TRBV7-9,TRBJ2-5,NA,CASSPGSKPRGQETQYF,TGTGCCAGCAGCCCGGGGTCTAAACCTCGGGGCCAAGAGACCCAGTACTTC
many,TRBV6-5,TRBJ1-5,NA,CASGTGQPQHF,TGTGCCAGCGGAACGGGGCAGCCCCAGCATTTT
NA,TRBV2,TRBJ2-7,TRBD1,CATSGQGDQYF,TGTGCCACCTCCGGACAGGGGGATCAGTACTTC
many,TRBV7-9,TRBJ1-1,NA,CASSSVTEAFF,TGTGCCAGCAGCTCCGTCACTGAAGCTTTCTTT
NA,TRBV18,TRBJ1-5,NA,CASSPGEGWSPQHF,TGTGCCAGCTCACCTGGAGAAGGATGGTCGCCCCAGCATTTT
few,TRBV9,TRBJ2-3,NA,CASRDFNTDTQYF,TGTGCCAGCCGGGACTTCAACACAGATACGCAGTATTTT
NA,TRBV5-5,TRBJ1-2,NA,CASSPGGSGWKNGYTF,TGTGCCAGCAGCCCCGGCGGGTCAGGTTGGAAAAATGGCTACACCTTC
many,TRBV28,TRBJ2-5,NA,CASSPLGRGEETQYF,TGTGCCAGCAGTCCCCTGGGCAGGGGCGAGGAGACCCAGTACTTC
few,TRBV6-1,TRBJ2-5,NA,CASSPPGTQYF,TGTGCCAGCAGTCCCCCGGGGACCCAGTACTTC
few,TRBV7-2,TRBJ2-5,NA,CASSSPGGTQYF,TGTGCCAGCAGCTCCCCCGGGGGGACCCAGTACTTC
NA,TRBV7-9,TRBJ2-2,TRBD2,CASSAGLAETTGELFF,TGTGCCAGCAGCGCGGGACTAGCGGAAACTACCGGGGAGCTGTTTTTT